The clone carrying this T cell receptor beta chain showed up just once. The data were taken from a study of cytomegalovirus exposure and HLA in healthy donors. Use of 60 Vbeta and 13 Jbeta primers characterized the PCR. The authors' processing: Unique TCR beta chains totaled about 73 million in a later count, with 8.5 million to 12 million of them shared. TCRdb keeps only in-frame clones here, not all; method: immunoSEQ multiplex PCR. Clonal size and the V and J genes are those of that table, whereas D and trimming came from the DNA. The sample comprises under 150,000 clones, roughly 84% of which are singletons, and over 0.95% rests with the top ten. CDR1 is GTSNPN, CDR2 SVGIG, per germline (reference sequence). V lost 2 bases and J 0 bases, leaving 7 bases between the germline ends. The CDR3 spans 13 residues. Despite likely unrecorded immune exposures, the donors were nominally healthy at the time of sampling.

The clonotype originates from a girl aged 2-15 years in good health and CMV-seronegative. The specimen sequenced was PBMCs. V usage is TRBV30 and J usage is TRBJ1-2; D gene uncertain. The CDR3 DNA follows: TGTGCCTGGAGTAGGCTAGCTAACTATGGCTACACCTTC. Protein: CAWSRLANYGYTF.